This TCR beta chain was captured in a study of T cells in tuberculosis. Produced via immunoSEQ multiplex PCR; TCRdb's table is partial and in-frame only. The sample includes fewer than 40,000 clones, around 94% seen only once; the top ten take approximately 8%. Trimming removed 2 bases from V and 3 bases from J; junction bases left unmatched: 4. The length of the CDR3 is 18 residues. The germline CDR1 and CDR2 sequences are MGHDK and SYGVNS. The sample comprised PBMCs. The origin of this receptor is a donor between 10 and 35 years old with latent tuberculosis or without tuberculosis infection. V and J are TRBV25-1 and TRBJ2-2, with TRBD2 matching over 15 bases. CDR3 sequence (DNA): TGTGCCAGCAGTGAACGGACTAGCGGGAGGGTTCACACCGGGGAGCTGTTTTTT. Protein: CASSERTSGRVHTGELFF.